The 16 T cell receptor beta chains in this list originate from one sample, sequenced in a study of T cells in Graves' hyperthyroidism and ophthalmopathy. Amplification targeted TCR beta CDR3 regions from RNA transcripts. Using the HTBI primer set, a first-round RT-PCR was run on the TCR CDR3. TCRdb used MiXCR to reprocess the multiplex PCR reads, holding one entry per CDR3 protein. The table lists 530,000 or so distinct CDR3 sequences, roughly 15% of them singletons. Specimen: blood. Source of these receptors: a woman between 18 and 29 years old with Graves' ophthalmopathy.

Regarding this clonotype: This may arise from a read error, as a much more abundant clone is one base away. This chain links TRBV5-1 with TRBJ2-7; possibly TRBD1 or TRBD2 for D (5 bases each). The CDR3 is 16 residues long. CDR1 is SGHRS and CDR2 is YFSETQ in the germline V gene. This CDR3 is CAGSPTGTGFSYEQYF. CDR3 sequence (DNA): TGCGCCGGCAGCCCTACCGGGACCGGGTTCTCCTACGAGCAGTACTTC. Supplemented by reference TRBV5-1 and TRBJ2-7, the full variable domain reads KAGVTQTPRYLIKTRGQQVTLSCSPISGHRSVSWYQQTPGQGLQFLFEYFSETQRNKGNFPGRFSGRQFSNSRSEMNVSTLELGDSALYLCAGSPTGTGFSYEQYFGPGTRLTVT.

This clonotype was recorded at least ten times. The CDR3 region is CASSSSGGVYEQYF. CDR3 in DNA: TGTGCCAGCAGTTCTAGCGGGGGAGTATACGAGCAGTACTTC. The genes are TRBV27 and TRBJ2-7; 10 nucleotides align to TRBD2. Germline CDR1 reads MNHEY; CDR2 reads SMNVEV (reference sequence). CDR3 length: 14 residues. V lost 4 bases and J lost 4; bases outside the gene matches: 4.

This clonotype was recorded only once. The germline gene is not matched at one end of the junction; a read error may be the cause. The chain combines TRBV2 with TRBJ2-2; TRBD2 might be the D (5 bases). The CDR3 has 15 residues. Germline lookup yields CDR1 SNHLY and CDR2 FYNNEI. DNA of the CDR3: TGTGCCAGCAGTGACGGGATAGCGAACACCGGGGAGCTGTTCTTT. Translation: CASSDGIANTGELFF.

This clonotype was picked up many times. The genes are TRBV28 and TRBJ1-5; D unclear. The CDR3 consists of 15 residues. V was trimmed by 2 bases and J by 0 bases, leaving 8 bases between them. From germline, CDR1 is MDHEN and CDR2 SYDVKM. The CDR3 sequence is CASSLAVDSNQPQHF. The CDR3 DNA reads as TGTGCCAGCAGTTTAGCGGTTGATAGCAATCAGCCCCAGCATTTT.

The rearrangement joins TRBV7-2 to TRBJ2-7; D not resolved. The V gene lost 1 base and the J gene lost 0 bases, with 16 bases spanning the gap. The CDR3 sequence is 17 residues long. Germline V gives CDR1 SGHTA, CDR2 FQGNSA. CDR3 in DNA: TGTGCCAGCAGCTTAGGTTCCTTAAGGGTAACCTCCTACGAGCAGTACTTC. Amino acid sequence: CASSLGSLRVTSYEQYF.

This clonotype came up a few times. The J gene is TRBJ2-3, the V gene TRBV3-1; TRBD1 might be the D (6 bases). Germline loops: CDR1 LGHDT, CDR2 YNNKEL (reference sequence). The germline V and J ends were trimmed by 0 bases and 0 bases, with 7 bases remaining between them. The length of the CDR3 is 15 residues. For the CDR3, the DNA is TGTGCCAGCAGCCAAGAAGGGGGTAGCACAGATACGCAGTATTTT. Translated: CASSQEGGSTDTQYF.

As for this clonotype: A much more abundant neighbour one base away suggests this may be a read error. The rearrangement joins TRBV28 to TRBJ2-1, with 11 positions matching TRBD2. Germline V gene sequence: CDR1 MDHEN, CDR2 SYDVKM. CDR3 length: 16 amino acids. Trimming at V came to 7 bases and at J to 0 bases, leaving 5 bases not matched to a gene. The CDR3: CASKASGGSSYNEQFF. The CDR3 DNA follows: TGTGCCAGCAAGGCTAGCGGGGGGAGCTCCTACAATGAGCAGTTCTTC.

The chain joins TRBV18 to TRBJ1-1; a weak D match, TRBD1 (6 bases). This CDR3 spans 15 amino acids. Trimming shortened V by 2 bases and J by 4 bases, and 14 bases separated the two germline ends. Germline CDR1 and CDR2: KGHSH and LQKENI. The CDR3 coding sequence is TGTGCCAGCTCACCAGGAAGGGGGGCGTTCACTGAAGCTTTCTTT. Translating it yields CASSPGRGAFTEAFF.

The table lists this clonotype with a few counts. This rearrangement joins TRBV27 to TRBJ2-2, with 8 nucleotides matching TRBD2. The junction had 2 bases not matched to a gene; V was cut back by 6 bases and J by 2 bases. CDR1 and CDR2 from the germline V gene are MNHEY and SMNVEV (reference sequence). This CDR3 contains 14 residues. The CDR3 here is CASRLAENTGELFF. The DNA for the CDR3 is TGTGCCAGCAGACTAGCGGAAAACACCGGGGAGCTGTTTTTT.

The rearrangement uses TRBV13 and TRBJ2-1; D gene ambiguous. Trimming took 5 bases from V and 6 from J, leaving 11 bases between them. Germline CDR1 and CDR2: PRHDT and FYEKMQ (reference sequence). The length of the CDR3 is 13 residues. DNA for the CDR3: TGTGCCAGCAGCCCCGGGCCGGGCAATGAGCAGTTCTTC. Its translation is CASSPGPGNEQFF.

This clonotype was observed at least ten times. The chain couples TRBV2 to TRBJ1-1; possible D gene TRBD1, 5 bases. Germline loops: CDR1 SNHLY, CDR2 FYNNEI. V lost 10 bases, J lost 4 bases, and 16 bases lay in between. This CDR3 region has 13 residues. CDR3: CATAGRVSTEAFF. The CDR3 region has the DNA TGTGCCACCGCAGGCAGGGTTAGCACTGAAGCTTTCTTT.

This clonotype showed up just a few times. V is TRBV27 and J is TRBJ2-1; 9 bases match TRBD2. CDR3 length: 14 residues. The V segment lost 6 bases and the J segment 5 bases; nucleotides outside the gene matches: 5. Germline V CDR1 and CDR2: MNHEY, SMNVEV (reference sequence). This CDR3 is CASRISGRNNEQFF. In DNA, the CDR3 is TGTGCCAGCAGAATTAGCGGGAGAAACAATGAGCAGTTCTTC.

The rearrangement uses TRBV15 and TRBJ1-3; 8 bases are a match to TRBD1. Germline V CDR1 and CDR2: LNHNV, YYDKDF (reference sequence). The CDR3 extends over 15 amino acids. J was trimmed by 4 bases and V by 0 bases; bases with no gene match: 2. CDR3 protein: CATSRDRGQGNTIYF. The CDR3 region has the DNA TGTGCCACCAGCAGAGACAGGGGGCAAGGAAACACCATATATTTT.

This clonotype was detected a few times. The V call is TRBV28, the J call TRBJ1-2; 9 positions match TRBD1. CDR1 is MDHEN, CDR2 SYDVKM, per germline. The trim removed 1 base at V and 3 bases at J, leaving 12 bases unmatched. The CDR3 runs 18 residues. The CDR3 region is CASSLLGGGQGGDYGYTF. The CDR3 DNA is TGTGCCAGCAGTTTATTGGGCGGGGGACAGGGAGGGGACTATGGCTACACCTTC.

This clonotype was counted only a few times. Here the CDR3 DNA reads TGTGCCAGCACGGGGGTCGAGCAGTACTTC. Amino acids: CASTGVEQYF. The chain joins TRBV2 to TRBJ2-7, with a weak D call TRBD2 (6 bases). Trimming stripped 7 bases from V and 6 bases from J, with 7 bases between. Germline CDR1 is SNHLY and CDR2 is FYNNEI. The CDR3 contains 10 residues.

This clonotype was recorded at least ten times. The genes are TRBV6-1 and TRBJ1-6; 7 bases line up with TRBD1. The CDR3 spans 14 residues. V shed 4 bases, J shed 7 bases, and the junction held 4 bases outside the gene matches. Germline CDR1 is MNHNS and CDR2 is SASEGT. Here the CDR3 reads CASSVTGENSPLHF. DNA for the CDR3: TGTGCCAGCAGTGTTACAGGGGAGAATTCACCCCTCCACTTT.